Shown below are 19 T cell receptor beta chains from a single sample sequenced in a study of blood T cell repertoires in COVID-19 (dated by TCRdb to the early 2020s). Library preparation used the immunoSEQ multiplex PCR assay. TCRdb mirrors the immuneACCESS table, restricted to in-frame sequences. Some clones are absent from its copies; in checked studies, under half trace to an unresolved V gene, and the reason for the others is unknown. The sample includes about 190,000 clones, with around four fifths observed a single time. The leading ten clones occupy less than 20% of the sample. The material sequenced was peripheral blood. These receptors were taken from a human donor in a cohort sampled during active COVID-19.

The chain has TRBV7-2 and TRBJ2-2; D possibly corresponds to TRBD1 (7 bases). The V gene lost 5 bases and the J gene lost 7 bases, with 20 bases spanning the gap. The CDR3 consists of 16 residues. Per the germline V gene, CDR1 is SGHTA and CDR2 is FQGNSA. In DNA form, the CDR3 reads TGTGCCAGCAGCCCAGGGGGGCCAGGGGCGGGCGGGGAGCTGTTTTTT. This encodes CASSPGGPGAGGELFF.

In its sample, this clone was seen a few times. The chain uses TRBV30 and TRBJ1-6; a weak D match, TRBD1 (5 bases). The CDR3 consists of 14 residues. CDR1 GTSNPN and CDR2 SVGIG come from the germline V gene (reference sequence). V shed 2 bases and J shed 9 bases, with 14 bases lying between them. The CDR3 loop is CAWSSEGRGSPLHF. The CDR3 DNA follows: TGTGCCTGGAGTTCTGAGGGGAGGGGTTCACCCCTCCACTTT. The entire variable domain, with the rest obtained from reference TRBV30 and TRBJ1-6, is as follows: SQTIHQWPATLVQPVGSPLSLECTVEGTSNPNLYWYRQAAGRGLQLLFYSVGIGQISSEVPQNLSASRPQDRQFILSSKKLLLSDSGFYLCAWSSEGRGSPLHFGNGTRLTVT.

This chain uses TRBV5-1 with TRBJ2-1; no clear D. This CDR3 comprises 12 residues. Germline CDR1 is SGHRS and CDR2 is YFSETQ. V was pared by 4 bases and J by 9 bases, with 11 bases between. DNA for the CDR3: TGCGCCAGCAGCCCGAATGTCGGTGAGCAGTTCTTC. Its translation: CASSPNVGEQFF. The entire variable domain, with the rest obtained from reference TRBV5-1 and TRBJ2-1, is as follows: KAGVTQTPRYLIKTRGQQVTLSCSPISGHRSVSWYQQTPGQGLQFLFEYFSETQRNKGNFPGRFSGRQFSNSRSEMNVSTLELGDSALYLCASSPNVGEQFFGPGTRLTVL.

This clone was picked up a small number of times. V is TRBV7-9 and J is TRBJ1-1; D unresolved. The V gene's germline CDR1 is SEHNR and CDR2 FQNEAQ (reference sequence). V lost 5 bases and J 0 bases, leaving 7 bases between the germline ends. The CDR3 sequence is 13 residues long. The CDR3 nucleotides read TGTGCCAGCAGCGCCGACTTGAACACTGAAGCTTTCTTT. Translated, it gives CASSADLNTEAFF.

The chain joins TRBV27 to TRBJ2-4; possible D gene TRBD2, 5 bases. The V gene lost 4 bases and the J gene lost 8 bases, with 18 bases spanning the gap. This CDR3 comprises 15 residues. Per the germline V gene, CDR1 is MNHEY and CDR2 is SMNVEV (reference sequence). The CDR3 sequence: CASSSSPRGRDIQYF. The CDR3 nucleotides are TGTGCCAGCAGTTCGAGCCCTCGGGGTAGGGACATTCAGTACTTC.

J is TRBJ2-1 and V is TRBV11-2, with D maybe TRBD2 (6 bases). The V end was cut by 4 bases, the J end by 10 bases, with 20 bases between. CDR1 is SGHAT and CDR2 is FQNNGV in the germline V gene. The CDR3 spans 15 residues. CDR3 in DNA: TGTGCCAGCAGCTGGGGATCCCGACTAGTCGGGGAGCAGTTCTTC. As protein: CASSWGSRLVGEQFF.

This chain connects TRBV6-4 to TRBJ2-4; weak D call: TRBD1 (6 bases). V lost 6 bases and J lost 8, with 14 bases in between. This CDR3 spans 13 amino acids. Germline V gives CDR1 MRHNA, CDR2 SNTAGT. As DNA, the CDR3 is TGTGCCAGCAGCCTGACAGGTCGGGACATTCAGTACTTC. Protein product: CASSLTGRDIQYF.

This clone was seen only once. The V gene is TRBV3-1 (or the pseudogene TRBV3-2), the J gene TRBJ1-6; perhaps TRBD1 as D (5 bases). Germline loops: CDR1 LGHDT, CDR2 YNNKEL (reference sequence). The CDR3 is made up of 16 amino acids. Trimming left V 2 bases short and J 7 bases short, with 15 bases between. The CDR3 loop reads CASSQTTGTGNSPLHF. As DNA, the CDR3 is TGTGCCAGCAGCCAAACAACCGGGACTGGAAATTCACCCCTCCACTTT.

The chain uses TRBV6-5 and TRBJ2-1, with TRBD2 matching over 10 bases. J gave up 4 bases and V 7 bases, and 7 bases lay outside the gene matches. The CDR3 has 15 residues. CDR1 MNHEY and CDR2 SVGAGI come from the germline V gene. Here the CDR3 DNA reads TGTGCCAGCACCCCCCCTAGCGGGGGTTACAATGAGCAGTTCTTC. Translated: CASTPPSGGYNEQFF.

The genes are TRBV5-1 and TRBJ2-1; TRBD1 might be the D (6 bases). The V gene's germline CDR1 is SGHRS and CDR2 YFSETQ. This CDR3 spans 15 amino acids. Trimming cost V 4 bases and J 1 base, with 12 bases left between them. CDR3 loop: CASSRGTGSYNEQFF. The CDR3 bases are TGCGCCAGCAGCCGAGGAACAGGGTCCTACAATGAGCAGTTCTTC.

This clone occurred once. The chain couples TRBV4-2 to TRBJ2-2; 8 positions agree with TRBD2. V lost 0 bases and J lost 7; bases outside the gene matches: 16. The CDR3 is 19 amino acids. The germline V gene has CDR1 LGHNA and CDR2 YNFKEQ. CDR3 region: CASSQEWLAGHGGVGELFF. CDR3 in DNA: TGTGCCAGCAGCCAAGAATGGCTAGCGGGCCACGGGGGGGTCGGGGAGCTGTTTTTT.

The rearrangement joins TRBV7-3 to TRBJ2-5, with TRBD1 matching over 8 bases. V shed 4 bases and J 7 bases; nucleotides not matched to a gene: 11. The CDR3 runs to 15 residues. CDR1 SGHTA and CDR2 FQGTGA come from the germline V gene. The CDR3 loop reads CASSSQGAPQGTQYF. The CDR3 region has the DNA TGTGCCAGCAGCTCCCAGGGGGCCCCCCAGGGGACCCAGTACTTC.

In its sample, this clone was seen once. The J gene is TRBJ2-3, the V gene TRBV19; 8 bases are a match to TRBD1. Germline CDR1 LNHDA, CDR2 SQIVND (reference sequence). The CDR3 contains 14 residues. V trimming: 7 bases; J trimming: 2 bases; junction bases outside the gene matches: 5. The CDR3 sequence: CASKDRVPTDTQYF. CDR3 coding DNA: TGTGCCAGTAAGGACAGGGTGCCCACAGATACGCAGTATTTT.

The chain joins TRBV10-1 to TRBJ1-2, with TRBD1 matching 8 bases. Germline CDR1 WNHNN, CDR2 SYGVQD (reference sequence). This CDR3 is 12 amino acids long. V dropped 8 bases and J dropped 4; count of bases not matched to a gene: 3. The CDR3 is CASLQGGYGYTF. CDR3 nucleotide sequence: TGCGCCAGCCTACAGGGGGGCTATGGCTACACCTTC.

The chain employs TRBV9 and TRBJ2-3; TRBD2 might be the D (6 bases). The CDR3 has 16 residues. V was pared by 0 bases and J by 2 bases, with 13 bases between. Germline V gene sequence: CDR1 SGDLS, CDR2 YYNGEE. The CDR3 region is CASSVGVGGVTDTQYF. The CDR3 DNA follows: TGTGCCAGCAGCGTAGGAGTCGGGGGAGTCACAGATACGCAGTATTTT.

J is TRBJ2-1 and V is TRBV19; D is uncertain. V gave up 10 bases and J gave up 6 bases, with 16 bases separating them. Germline lookup yields CDR1 LNHDA and CDR2 SQIVND (reference sequence). This CDR3 is built from 13 residues. In nucleotides, the CDR3 is TGTGCCACCCTAAATCCCCCCGGCAATGAGCAGTTCTTC. It specifies CATLNPPGNEQFF.

The V gene is TRBV5-1, the J gene TRBJ1-1, with D tentatively TRBD1 (5 bases). CDR1 is SGHRS, CDR2 YFSETQ, per germline. The CDR3 sequence is 13 residues long. V was cut by 5 bases and J by 4 bases, with 12 bases left in between. CDR3 amino acids: CASSSGSSTEAFF. The CDR3 bases are TGCGCCAGCAGTTCAGGGTCGAGCACTGAAGCTTTCTTT.

The chain links TRBV5-1 to TRBJ2-1; D is uncertain. The CDR3 loop spans 15 amino acids. Germline V CDR1 and CDR2: SGHRS, YFSETQ. The germline V and J ends were trimmed by 0 bases and 0 bases, with 7 bases remaining between them. Written as DNA, the CDR3 is TGCGCCAGCAGCTTGGCCCAGATCTCCTACAATGAGCAGTTCTTC. It is translated as CASSLAQISYNEQFF. Drawing the rest from reference TRBV5-1 and TRBJ2-1, the complete variable domain is KAGVTQTPRYLIKTRGQQVTLSCSPISGHRSVSWYQQTPGQGLQFLFEYFSETQRNKGNFPGRFSGRQFSNSRSEMNVSTLELGDSALYLCASSLAQISYNEQFFGPGTRLTVL.

The CDR3 sequence is CASSWTGVGSYEQYV. CDR3 sequence (DNA): TGTGCCAGCAGCTGGACAGGGGTAGGCTCCTACGAGCAGTACGTC. The chain links TRBV5-6 to TRBJ2-7; 9 bases line up with TRBD1. This CDR3 is built from 15 residues. The V gene end was trimmed by 3 bases and the J gene end by 0 bases; junction bases not matched to a gene: 4. CDR1 is SGHDT and CDR2 is YYEEEE in the germline V gene.